This TCR beta chain appears in the sequencing data of a study of T cell responses to AZD1222 COVID-19 vaccine. The CDR3 covers 15 residues. From germline, CDR1 is MNHEY and CDR2 SVGEGT. V was clipped by 0 bases and J by 1 base; unmatched bases: 3. Method: immunoSEQ multiplex PCR; TCRdb's copy keeps in-frame clones and lacks some. The repertoire holds roughly 100,000 clones, with approximately 84% as singletons. This clone was found a few times. Sequencing used peripheral blood, obtained on day 0 of AZD1222 vaccination. This chain uses TRBV6-2 or TRBV6-3 with TRBJ2-7, with 7 positions matching TRBD1. The TCR was taken from an adult in good health. CDR3 loop: CASSYSTGKSYEQYF. In nucleotides, the CDR3 is TGTGCCAGCAGTTACTCGACAGGGAAGTCCTACGAGCAGTACTTC.